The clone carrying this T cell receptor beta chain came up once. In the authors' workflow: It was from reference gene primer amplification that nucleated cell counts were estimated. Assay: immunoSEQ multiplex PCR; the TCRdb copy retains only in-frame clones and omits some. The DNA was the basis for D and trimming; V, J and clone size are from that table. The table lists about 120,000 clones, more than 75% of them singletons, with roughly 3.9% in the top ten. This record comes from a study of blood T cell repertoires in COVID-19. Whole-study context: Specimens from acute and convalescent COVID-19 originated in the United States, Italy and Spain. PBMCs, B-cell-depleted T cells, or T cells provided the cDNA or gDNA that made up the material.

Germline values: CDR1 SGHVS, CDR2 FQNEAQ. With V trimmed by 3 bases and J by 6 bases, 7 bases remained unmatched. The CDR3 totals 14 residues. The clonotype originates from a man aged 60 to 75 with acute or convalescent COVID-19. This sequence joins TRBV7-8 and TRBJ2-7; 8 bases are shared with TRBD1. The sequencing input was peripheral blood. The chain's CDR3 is CASSFPDRDVEQYF. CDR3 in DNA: TGTGCCAGCAGCTTCCCGGACAGGGATGTCGAGCAGTACTTC.